Here is one T cell receptor beta chain with its context. This entry belongs to a study of blood T cell repertoires in COVID-19. This CDR3 comprises 13 residues. The ends were cut back, 5 bases at V and 9 bases at J, with 14 bases in the middle. Germline CDR1 is MNHEY and CDR2 is SVGAGI. In the authors' methods: Counts of nucleated cells, estimated from reference gene primer amplification, were obtained. Profiled with immunoSEQ multiplex PCR; TCRdb holds only in-frame clones, not every one. From that table come the V and J calls and clone size; the DNA was used to work out D and trimming. Of roughly 230,000 clones in the sample, about 85% were seen once.

Sequences were obtained from peripheral blood. The rearrangement links TRBV6-5 to TRBJ1-3; D is undetermined. The receptor's source is a man between 40 and 49 years old with acute or convalescent COVID-19. CDR3 in amino acids: CASSKYGDGTIYF. Written as DNA, the CDR3 is TGTGCCAGCAGTAAATACGGGGATGGCACCATATATTTT.